The text below deals with one T cell receptor (beta chain). What antigen it recognizes has not been identified. Base qualities are not recorded, but no much larger clone differs from it by a single base. Other DNA sequences of this sample code for an identical CDR3. TCRbeta CDR3 regions were amplified from genomic DNA by means of the immunoSEQ Assay, a bias-controlled multiplex PCR. The source study handled its data this way. Nucleated cell counts per sample were estimated from amplification of reference gene primers within the assay. Sequence reads were collapsed and filtered to measure the absolute abundance of every unique TCRbeta CDR3 rearrangement. For each sample, productive Simpson clonality was calculated by taking the square root of Simpson's diversity index across productive rearrangements. TCRdb retrieved this table from immuneACCESS and kept in-frame rearrangements only. Not all clones are present; in checked studies, unresolved V genes account for under half, and no reason is known for the remainder. The DNA was the basis for D and trimming; V, J and clone size are from that table. For this sample there are 92,000 or so clones; about three quarters appear just once. The ten largest clonotypes hold approximately 14% of the sample.

The CDR3 runs 15 amino acids, cysteine and phenylalanine included. Only the CDR3 part of the read is kept: 45 bases, read in frame from the first base. CDR1 and CDR2 (LGHDT, YNNKEL) derive from the germline V gene (reference sequence). Trimming accounts for 4 bases at V and 4 bases at J, while the number of junction bases matched to no gene is 5. Collaborating institutions collected whole blood in K2EDTA tubes following their own protocols. Collaborator samples were shipped for TCRbeta analysis as frozen whole blood, isolated PBMCs, or DNA extracted from either sample type. This entry is derived from a study of blood T cell repertoires in COVID-19 (TCRdb year 2020). For context, the study as a whole: Collaborator samples came from the United States, Italy and Spain and covered acute and convalescent phases of COVID-19. Samples were obtained from the ongoing ImmuneRACE study (first 160 participants) and from over 1,000 subjects provided by 6 global collaborators. The sample metadata nearly always contained a de-identified subject ID, COVID-19 status, age in years and sex. Deeply sampled blood TCRbeta repertoires from subjects exposed to, actively infected with, or recovered from COVID-19 were included in the dataset. Where HLA class I and class II types were available, the types were taken from metadata supplied by the sample provider, not from assay-based typing. A freely available public database, intended as a resource for researchers studying the immune response to SARS-CoV-2, is where the repertoires were released. The prospective study material was composed of cDNA or gDNA derived from T cells, B-cell-depleted T cells, or PBMCs. The research as a whole found: Clinical and demographic metadata were provided uncurated, with the amount varying by source and participant.

The V gene is TRBV3-1 (or the pseudogene TRBV3-2) and the J gene is TRBJ1-1, with 11 bases aligning to TRBD1. The sequence came from a woman over 75 with acute or convalescent COVID-19. Sequences were obtained from peripheral blood. The CDR3 has the sequence CASSPGQGAFTEAFF. The nucleotide sequence reads TGTGCCAGCAGCCCCGGACAGGGGGCCTTCACTGAAGCTTTCTTT.